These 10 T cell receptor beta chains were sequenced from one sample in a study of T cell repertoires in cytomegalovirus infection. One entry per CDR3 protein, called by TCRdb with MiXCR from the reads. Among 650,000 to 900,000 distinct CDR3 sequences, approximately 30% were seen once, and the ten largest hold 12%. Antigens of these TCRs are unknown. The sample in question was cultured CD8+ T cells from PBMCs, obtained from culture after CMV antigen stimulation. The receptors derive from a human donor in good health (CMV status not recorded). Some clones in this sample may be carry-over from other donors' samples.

CDR3 in DNA: TGTGCCAGCAGCCCCCGGGGCCAATCCTACGAGCAGTACTTC. Amino acids: CASSPRGQSYEQYF. The V call is TRBV7-6, the J call TRBJ2-7, with D perhaps given as TRBD1 or TRBD2 (5 bases each). This CDR3 spans 14 amino acids. Trimming stripped 5 bases from V and 1 base from J, with 12 bases between. Germline loops: CDR1 SGHVS, CDR2 FNYEAQ.

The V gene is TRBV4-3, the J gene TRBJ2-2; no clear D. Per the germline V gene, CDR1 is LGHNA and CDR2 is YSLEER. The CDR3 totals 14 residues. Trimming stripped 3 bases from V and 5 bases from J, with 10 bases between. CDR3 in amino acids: CASSHALVTGELFF. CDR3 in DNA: TGCGCCAGCAGCCATGCTCTGGTTACCGGGGAGCTGTTTTTT.

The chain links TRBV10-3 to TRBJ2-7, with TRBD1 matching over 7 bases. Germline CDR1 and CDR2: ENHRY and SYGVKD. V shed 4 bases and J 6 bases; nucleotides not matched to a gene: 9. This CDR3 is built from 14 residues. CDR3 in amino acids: CAISVGEAGGEQYV. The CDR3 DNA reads TGTGCCATCAGTGTGGGCGAGGCAGGGGGCGAGCAGTACGTC.

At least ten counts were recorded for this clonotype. The CDR3 protein is CASSSGGGPEAFF. The DNA of the CDR3 is TGTGCCAGCAGCTCCGGAGGGGGCCCTGAAGCTTTCTTT. This sequence joins TRBV7-9 and TRBJ1-1; TRBD1 matches at 7 bases. The V gene end was trimmed by 4 bases and the J gene end by 6 bases; junction bases not matched to a gene: 5. CDR1 is SEHNR, CDR2 FQNEAQ, per germline (reference sequence). The CDR3 consists of 13 residues.

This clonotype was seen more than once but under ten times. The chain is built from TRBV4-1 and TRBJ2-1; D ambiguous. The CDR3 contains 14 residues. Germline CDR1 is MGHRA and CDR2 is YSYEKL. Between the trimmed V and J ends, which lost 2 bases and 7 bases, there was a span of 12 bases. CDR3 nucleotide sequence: TGCGCCAGCAGCCAAAAAGAAGAAGCTAATGAGCAGTTCTTC. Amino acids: CASSQKEEANEQFF.

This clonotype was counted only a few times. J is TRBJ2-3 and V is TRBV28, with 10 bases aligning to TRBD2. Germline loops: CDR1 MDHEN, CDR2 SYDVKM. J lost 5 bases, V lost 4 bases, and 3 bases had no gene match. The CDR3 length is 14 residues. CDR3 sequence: CASSSSGGVDTQYF. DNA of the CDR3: TGTGCCAGCAGTTCTAGCGGGGGAGTAGATACGCAGTATTTT.

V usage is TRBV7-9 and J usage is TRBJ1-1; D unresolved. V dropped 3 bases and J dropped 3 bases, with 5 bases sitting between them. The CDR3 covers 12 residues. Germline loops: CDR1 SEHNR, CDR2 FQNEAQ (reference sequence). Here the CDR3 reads CASSFPHTEAFF. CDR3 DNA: TGTGCCAGCAGCTTCCCACACACTGAAGCTTTCTTT.

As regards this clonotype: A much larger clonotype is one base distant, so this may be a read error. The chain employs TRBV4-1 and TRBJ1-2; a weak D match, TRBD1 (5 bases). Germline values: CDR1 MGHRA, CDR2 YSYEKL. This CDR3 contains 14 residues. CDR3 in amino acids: CASSQEARDYSYTF. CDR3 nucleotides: TGTGCCAGCAGCCAAGAGGCACGGGACTATAGCTACACCTTC.

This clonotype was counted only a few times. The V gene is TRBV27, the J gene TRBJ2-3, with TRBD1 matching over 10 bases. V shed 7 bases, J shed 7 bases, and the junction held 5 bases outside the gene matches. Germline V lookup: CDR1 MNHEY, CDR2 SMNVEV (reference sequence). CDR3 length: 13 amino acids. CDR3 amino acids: CASTSTGGNTQYF. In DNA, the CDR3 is TGTGCCAGCACATCGACAGGGGGCAATACGCAGTATTTT.

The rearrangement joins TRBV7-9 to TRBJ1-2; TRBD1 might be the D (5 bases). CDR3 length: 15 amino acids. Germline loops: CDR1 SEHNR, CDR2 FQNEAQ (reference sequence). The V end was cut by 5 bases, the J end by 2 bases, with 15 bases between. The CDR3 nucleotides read TGTGCCAGCAGCCCGTATATAGGGGTGAACTATGGCTACACCTTC. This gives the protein CASSPYIGVNYGYTF.